Shown below are 7 T cell receptor beta chains from a single sample sequenced in a study of early T cells in non-severe SARS-CoV-2 infection. One entry per CDR3 protein results from TCRdb running MiXCR on the 5' RACE reads. The data hold roughly 80,000 distinct CDR3 sequences, with 9% to 10% observed a single time. The sequencing input was whole blood. The receptors come from an adult who was a healthcare worker with PCR-confirmed SARS-CoV-2 infection or an uninfected control (not recorded which).

This clonotype has just a few counts. J is TRBJ2-5 and V is TRBV3-1; a weak D match, TRBD2 (7 bases). The CDR3 consists of 18 residues. The germline gives CDR1 LGHDT, CDR2 YNNKEL (reference sequence). Trimming took 4 bases from V and 7 from J, leaving 28 bases between them. CDR3 nucleotide sequence: TGTGCCAGCAGCCCGCAAACCCGACTTCGCGGGGGCAGGGGGACCCAGTACTTC. As protein: CASSPQTRLRGGRGTQYF.

This clonotype was seen at least ten times. The gene calls are TRBV28 and TRBJ2-3; D is uncertain. CDR1 is MDHEN and CDR2 is SYDVKM in the germline V gene. There are 14 residues in the CDR3. V gave up 4 bases and J gave up 2 bases, with 10 bases separating them. The CDR3 coding sequence is TGTGCCAGCAGTTCGTCAGAACACACAGATACGCAGTATTTT. Protein sequence: CASSSSEHTDTQYF.

The sample holds many counts of this clonotype. V is TRBV28 and J is TRBJ2-6; the D gene is possibly TRBD1 (6 bases). The germline V gene has CDR1 MDHEN and CDR2 SYDVKM. The CDR3 runs 17 residues. The V and J ends lost 6 bases and 0 bases respectively, with 15 bases between them. The CDR3 DNA follows: TGTGCCAGCAGGACGGACAGATACTCCTCTGGGGCCAACGTCCTGACTTTC. Amino acids: CASRTDRYSSGANVLTF.

The V and J genes are TRBV29-1 and TRBJ2-1; 11 bases are a match to TRBD2. Germline CDR1 is SQVTM and CDR2 is ANQGSEA. V shed 7 bases and J 3 bases; nucleotides not matched to a gene: 2. The CDR3 length is 13 residues. The CDR3, as DNA: TGCAGCGGGGGGACTAGCGGCTACAATGAGCAGTTCTTC. Translation: CSGGTSGYNEQFF.

This clonotype was found many times. The V and J genes are TRBV27 and TRBJ2-1; 10 nucleotides agree with TRBD2. The germline V gene encodes CDR1 MNHEY and CDR2 SMNVEV (reference sequence). This CDR3 has 14 residues. V lost 6 bases, J lost 8 bases, and 7 bases stayed unmatched. The CDR3 DNA follows: TGTGCCAGCAGGATAGCGGGAGGCCCCCATGAGCAGTTCTTC. This sequence encodes CASRIAGGPHEQFF.

This clonotype has at least ten counts. This chain connects TRBV3-1 to TRBJ1-3, with 7 bases aligning to TRBD1. Germline values: CDR1 LGHDT, CDR2 YNNKEL (reference sequence). The CDR3 totals 16 residues. The V and J ends lost 6 bases and 4 bases, in that order; junction bases with no gene match: 12. The DNA of the CDR3 is TGTGCCAGCAGTGCACACACAGGGGCTTCCGGAAACACCATATATTTT. This codes for CASSAHTGASGNTIYF.

The chain employs TRBV11-2 and TRBJ2-1; D call uncertain. This CDR3 is built from 15 residues. Trimming removed 1 base from V and 2 bases from J, with 9 bases in between. Germline CDR1 and CDR2: SGHAT and FQNNGV. For the CDR3, the DNA is TGTGCCAGCAGCTTAGGGATAGGGCCCTACAATGAGCAGTTCTTC. Translating gives CASSLGIGPYNEQFF.